This T cell receptor (beta chain) was documented in a study of early T cells in non-severe SARS-CoV-2 infection. Study at large: Sequenced bulk RNA came from whole blood that was unsorted, and chains were unpaired. Study-wide points: Private and CD4 specificities were missed by VDJdb matching, which favored anti-spike CD8 responses.

This clonotype came up a few times. Its matching antigen is unknown. Trimming stripped 2 bases from V and 3 bases from J, with 7 bases between. This CDR3 contains 13 residues. Researchers attached unique molecular identifiers to individual cDNA molecules. TCRdb called the 5' RACE reads again in MiXCR, with one record for every CDR3 protein. The sample carries some 57,000 distinct CDR3 sequences, more than 9% recorded once. This chain links TRBV12-3 or TRBV12-4 with TRBJ1-1; no clear D gene. This TCR derives from an adult who was a healthcare worker with PCR-confirmed SARS-CoV-2 infection or an uninfected control (not recorded which). The material sequenced was whole blood. CDR3 sequence: CASSLNQDTEAFF. DNA of the CDR3: TGTGCCAGCAGTTTAAACCAGGACACTGAAGCTTTCTTT.